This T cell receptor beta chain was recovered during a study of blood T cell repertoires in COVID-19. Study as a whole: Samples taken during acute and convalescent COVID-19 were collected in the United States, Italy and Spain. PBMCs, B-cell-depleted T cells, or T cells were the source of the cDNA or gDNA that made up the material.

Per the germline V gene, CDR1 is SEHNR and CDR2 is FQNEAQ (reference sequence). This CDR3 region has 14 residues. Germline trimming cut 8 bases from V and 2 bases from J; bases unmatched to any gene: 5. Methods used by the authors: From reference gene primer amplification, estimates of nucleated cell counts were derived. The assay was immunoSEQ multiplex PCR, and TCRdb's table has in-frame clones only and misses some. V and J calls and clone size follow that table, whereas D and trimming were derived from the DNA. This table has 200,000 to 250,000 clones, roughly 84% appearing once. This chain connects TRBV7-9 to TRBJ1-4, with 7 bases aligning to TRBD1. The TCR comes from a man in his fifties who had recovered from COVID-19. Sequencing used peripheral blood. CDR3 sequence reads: CASGLQGTNEKLFF. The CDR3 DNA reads TGTGCCAGCGGGCTACAGGGGACTAATGAAAAACTGTTTTTT.